Shown below are 28 T cell receptor beta chains from a single sample sequenced in a study of PD-1 blockade in classical Hodgkin lymphoma. Time point given: cycle 4 day 1 (C4D1), after five to seven weeks of nivolumab. Patients all relapsed after autologous stem cell transplantation, and there was variation in brentuximab vedotin exposure. Produced via immunoSEQ multiplex PCR; TCRdb's table is partial and in-frame only. The sample consists of approximately 96,000 clones, about 92% of them appearing once. The source was peripheral blood mononuclear cells (PBMCs), collected before the fourth cycle of nivolumab. The receptors stem from a human donor with classical Hodgkin lymphoma.

The genes are TRBV15 and TRBJ2-7; a possible D gene is TRBD1 (5 bases). The V end lost 6 bases, the J end lost 1 base, and 13 bases lay between the germline ends. Germline V CDR1 and CDR2: LNHNV, YYDKDF (reference sequence). The length of the CDR3 is 14 residues. The CDR3 sequence: CATRQDSPSYEQYF. In nucleotides, the CDR3 is TGTGCCACCAGACAGGATTCTCCTTCCTACGAGCAGTACTTC. Based on the CDR3 plus reference TRBV15 and TRBJ2-7, the full variable domain is DAMVIQNPRYQVTQFGKPVTLSCSQTLNHNVMYWYQQKSSQAPKLLFHYYDKDFNNEADTPDNFQSRRPNTSFCFLDIRSPGLGDTAMYLCATRQDSPSYEQYFGPGTRLTVT.

CDR3 residues: CASSDSGRGSNEQFF. The CDR3 bases are TGTGCCAGCAGCGATAGCGGGAGGGGTAGCAATGAGCAGTTCTTC. V usage is TRBV7-3 and J usage is TRBJ2-1; 11 nucleotides match TRBD2. J was trimmed by 6 bases and V by 5 bases; bases with no gene match: 6. Germline V gives CDR1 SGHTA, CDR2 FQGTGA. The CDR3 runs to 15 residues.

The chain employs TRBV2 and TRBJ1-4; a weak D match, TRBD1 (5 bases). The CDR3 runs 12 residues. Trimming took off 6 bases at V and 4 bases at J, with 6 bases between the two ends. The germline CDR1 and CDR2 sequences are SNHLY and FYNNEI. The CDR3: CASRGDNEKLFF. The CDR3 coding sequence is TGTGCCAGCAGAGGGGATAATGAAAAACTGTTTTTT.

The chain couples TRBV29-1 to TRBJ2-3; 9 positions match TRBD1. Unmatched junction bases numbered 22, after V lost 2 bases and J lost 4 bases. Germline CDR1 SQVTM, CDR2 ANQGSEA. The CDR3 has 20 residues. DNA for the CDR3: TGCAGCGTTGAACGGCTACGGTGGAGGGACAGGGCCCAGGGCTCAGATACGCAGTATTTT. Encoded protein: CSVERLRWRDRAQGSDTQYF.

CDR3: CAWSVPESGELFF. Written as DNA, the CDR3 is TGTGCCTGGAGTGTACCGGAGTCCGGGGAGCTGTTTTTT. The chain links TRBV30 to TRBJ2-2; D not resolved. CDR1 GTSNPN and CDR2 SVGIG come from the germline V gene (reference sequence). Trimming took off 0 bases at V and 6 bases at J, with 8 bases between the two ends. The CDR3 contains 13 residues.

Written as DNA, the CDR3 is TGTGCCAGCAGCTTTTGTCGCATTTCGAGGGGTCGGGAGTGCGAGCAGTACTTC. Translation gives CASSFCRISRGRECEQYF. The rearrangement joins TRBV7-9 to TRBJ2-7; maybe TRBD2 (6 bases). Trimming took off 3 bases at V and 6 bases at J, with 27 bases between the two ends. The CDR3 is 18 residues long. From germline, CDR1 is SEHNR and CDR2 FQNEAQ (reference sequence).

The chain joins TRBV7-6 to TRBJ1-1, with a possible D match to TRBD1 (6 bases). CDR3 length: 15 amino acids. V lost 5 bases, J lost 1 base, and 14 bases lay in between. CDR1 SGHVS and CDR2 FNYEAQ come from the germline V gene. The CDR3: CASSMDSVPNTEAFF. CDR3 sequence (DNA): TGTGCCAGCAGCATGGACAGTGTACCGAACACTGAAGCTTTCTTT.

The chain employs TRBV19 and TRBJ1-1, with 7 bases that match TRBD1. Germline assignment: CDR1 LNHDA and CDR2 SQIVND (reference sequence). V shed 8 bases and J 1 base; nucleotides not matched to a gene: 7. This CDR3 comprises 14 residues. This CDR3 is CASSRGQQNTEAFF. The CDR3 bases are TGTGCCAGTTCTAGGGGACAGCAGAACACTGAAGCTTTCTTT.

The chain uses TRBV5-1 and TRBJ1-4; possible D gene TRBD1, 5 bases. The CDR3 length is 15 residues. Germline V lookup: CDR1 SGHRS, CDR2 YFSETQ. With 0 bases removed from V and 6 bases from J, the gap between germline ends came to 12 bases. The CDR3 loop is CASSLEGRMDEKLFF. In DNA form, the CDR3 reads TGCGCCAGCAGCTTGGAGGGGCGGATGGATGAAAAACTGTTTTTT.

This rearrangement joins TRBV19 to TRBJ2-1, with 9 nucleotides matching TRBD2. The ends lost 1 base at V and 5 bases at J; junction bases unmatched: 6. CDR1 and CDR2 (germline): LNHDA, SQIVND (reference sequence). CDR3 length equals 16 residues. In DNA, the CDR3 is TGTGCCAGTAGTATAGGGGCTAGCGGGACCCACAATGAGCAGTTCTTC. Translated, it gives CASSIGASGTHNEQFF.

The rearrangement uses TRBV4-1 and TRBJ2-3; unclear D gene. The germline V gene encodes CDR1 MGHRA and CDR2 YSYEKL. The CDR3 is 14 amino acids. The V and J ends lost 4 bases and 4 bases respectively, with 12 bases between them. Here the CDR3 DNA reads TGCGCCAGCAGCCTTGTGTGGGATGCAGATACGCAGTATTTT. Protein: CASSLVWDADTQYF.

V usage is TRBV9 and J usage is TRBJ2-7, with D unclear. Germline-derived CDR1 and CDR2 are SGDLS and YYNGEE. Deletions cut 3 bases from V and 4 bases from J, with 17 bases between. CDR3 length: 15 residues. The CDR3 nucleotides are TGTGCCAGCAGCGCCGAAGGAAATAGGCGGTACGAGCAGTACTTC. Protein: CASSAEGNRRYEQYF.

J is TRBJ1-2 and V is TRBV5-1; D remains ambiguous. Germline CDR1 SGHRS, CDR2 YFSETQ. The CDR3 length is 14 residues. Deletions cut 0 bases from V and 6 bases from J, with 12 bases between. The CDR3 DNA is TGCGCCAGCAGCTTGGAACTGTCGCCCGATGGCTACACCTTC. The encoded protein is CASSLELSPDGYTF.

The chain joins TRBV6-5 to TRBJ1-3; possibly TRBD1 for D (5 bases). The CDR3 spans 15 residues. Per the germline V gene, CDR1 is MNHEY and CDR2 is SVGAGI. Trimming took 2 bases from V and 3 from J, leaving 11 bases between them. The CDR3 region has the DNA TGTGCCAGCAGTTACCAGGGCCCTGGTGGAAACACCATATATTTT. It codes for CASSYQGPGGNTIYF.

The chain uses TRBV27 and TRBJ1-1, with a possible D match to TRBD1 (6 bases). V was trimmed by 4 bases and J by 7 bases, leaving 13 bases between them. The CDR3 spans 13 residues. Germline loops: CDR1 MNHEY, CDR2 SMNVEV (reference sequence). The CDR3 coding sequence is TGTGCCAGCAGTTCCCGACAGGAACGTGAAGCTTTCTTT. Residues: CASSSRQEREAFF.

The chain is built from TRBV30 and TRBJ2-4; no firm D call. Trimming shortened V by 0 bases and J by 1 base, and 16 bases separated the two germline ends. The CDR3 has 17 amino acids. Germline V lookup: CDR1 GTSNPN, CDR2 SVGIG (reference sequence). The CDR3 DNA is TGTGCCTGGAGTGTAAGGTTGGGGAAAAGGGCCAAAAACATTCAGTACTTC. Its translation: CAWSVRLGKRAKNIQYF.

The chain links TRBV27 to TRBJ1-5, with TRBD1 matching over 10 bases. V dropped 2 bases and J dropped 4; count of bases not matched to a gene: 11. This CDR3 contains 18 residues. Per germline, CDR1 MNHEY and CDR2 SMNVEV (reference sequence). The CDR3 sequence: CASSLDGQGVFWNQPQHF. The CDR3 region has the DNA TGTGCCAGCAGTTTAGATGGACAGGGGGTTTTTTGGAATCAGCCCCAGCATTTT.

The chain recombines TRBV27 with TRBJ1-2, with D unclear. Germline CDR1 and CDR2: MNHEY and SMNVEV (reference sequence). This CDR3 has 14 amino acids. Trimming pared 2 bases from V and 6 bases from J, leaving 13 bases between. For the CDR3, the DNA is TGTGCCAGCAGTTTAAGGGTCGAGACGGATGGCTACACCTTC. Its translation is CASSLRVETDGYTF.

This clone appeared a single time. The V gene is TRBV5-6, the J gene TRBJ1-2; no definite D call. The V end lost 4 bases, the J end lost 4 bases, and 11 bases lay between the germline ends. This CDR3 spans 13 amino acids. CDR1 is SGHDT and CDR2 is YYEEEE in the germline V gene. The CDR3 sequence is CASSLIISYGYTF. The CDR3 DNA reads TGTGCCAGCAGCCTTATTATTAGCTATGGCTACACCTTC.

The V and J genes are TRBV11-2 and TRBJ2-2; D gene uncertain. Germline V gene lookup returns CDR1 SGHAT and CDR2 FQNNGV. This CDR3 is 15 amino acids long. Between the trimmed V and J ends, which lost 2 bases and 1 base, there was a span of 8 bases. The CDR3 nucleotides are TGTGCCAGCAGCTTATCGTTGGGGAACACCGGGGAGCTGTTTTTT. Amino acid sequence: CASSLSLGNTGELFF.

The genes are TRBV19 and TRBJ2-7, with D uncertain. The CDR3 runs 16 residues. Germline V lookup: CDR1 LNHDA, CDR2 SQIVND (reference sequence). V lost 3 bases, J lost 2 bases, and 17 bases lay in between. The CDR3 DNA sequence: TGTGCCAGTAGTATTGGTCCACGAGACATAGCCTACGAGCAGTACTTC. Translating it yields CASSIGPRDIAYEQYF.

This rearrangement joins TRBV5-1 to TRBJ1-4; the D gene is possibly TRBD1 (6 bases). This CDR3 has 16 residues. V dropped 5 bases and J dropped 5 bases, with 19 bases sitting between them. The germline gives CDR1 SGHRS, CDR2 YFSETQ. CDR3 bases: TGCGCCAGCAGACCCGAGCCCGGGACAAACAATGAAAAACTGTTTTTT. The encoded protein is CASRPEPGTNNEKLFF.

This clone was observed a few times. V usage is TRBV27 and J usage is TRBJ1-5; D might be TRBD1 (5 bases). Germline CDR1 is MNHEY and CDR2 is SMNVEV (reference sequence). V was pared by 5 bases and J by 6 bases, with 11 bases between. The CDR3 spans 13 residues. The CDR3 loop is CASSPPGTQPQHF. In nucleotides, the CDR3 is TGTGCCAGCAGTCCCCCGGGGACTCAGCCCCAGCATTTT.

This chain connects TRBV28 to TRBJ2-7; the D is unclear. Germline CDR1 reads MDHEN; CDR2 reads SYDVKM. V lost 6 bases, J lost 3 bases, and 15 bases lay in between. The CDR3 spans 14 residues. CDR3 coding DNA: TGTGCCAGCAGGTACTCACCCAAATACTACGAGCAGTACTTC. Amino acid sequence: CASRYSPKYYEQYF.

CDR3 protein: CASSLSSGKPGANVLTF. CDR3 in DNA: TGTGCCAGCAGTTTATCGTCGGGGAAACCTGGGGCCAACGTCCTGACTTTC. The chain joins TRBV27 to TRBJ2-6; D might be TRBD2 (5 bases). Trimming cost V 0 bases and J 2 bases, with 11 bases left between them. The CDR3 is made up of 17 amino acids. CDR1 and CDR2 from the germline V gene are MNHEY and SMNVEV (reference sequence). Looking up the rest from reference TRBV27 and TRBJ2-6 gives the full variable domain: EAQVTQNPRYLITVTGKKLTVTCSQNMNHEYMSWYRQDPGLGLRQIYYSMNVEVTDKGDVPEGYKVSRKEKRNFPLILESPSPNQTSLYFCASSLSSGKPGANVLTFGAGSRLTVL.

The chain joins TRBV4-1 to TRBJ2-5, with a weak D call TRBD1 (6 bases). The V gene's germline CDR1 is MGHRA and CDR2 YSYEKL. The V end was cut by 4 bases, the J end by 2 bases, with 11 bases between. The CDR3 length is 14 residues. DNA of the CDR3: TGCGCCAGCAGCCGGCGACAGGATCAAGAGACCCAGTACTTC. This codes for CASSRRQDQETQYF.

This chain joins TRBV5-6 and TRBJ2-3, with TRBD2 matching 11 bases. CDR1 is SGHDT and CDR2 is YYEEEE in the germline V gene. Trimming took 2 bases from V and 1 from J; bases not matched to a gene: 3. CDR3 size: 16 residues. The CDR3 region has the DNA TGTGCCAGCAGCTTTGGACTAGCGGGTCGCACAGATACGCAGTATTTT. The encoded protein is CASSFGLAGRTDTQYF.

The chain employs TRBV4-1 and TRBJ1-1; 8 positions agree with TRBD1. Looked up from germline, CDR1 is MGHRA and CDR2 is YSYEKL. The CDR3 loop spans 14 amino acids. The J segment lost 11 bases and the V segment lost 4 bases, leaving 12 bases of the junction unmatched. CDR3 nucleotide sequence: TGCGCCAGCAGCCCGGACAGGGAGAGACTTGGGGCTTTCTTT. It translates to CASSPDRERLGAFF.